Each of the 17 T cell receptor beta chains below was sequenced from the same sample in a study of response to subunit inactivated influenza vaccine. TCRdb fed the RT-PCR reads into MiXCR, producing one record per CDR3 protein. This table holds 530,000 or so distinct CDR3 sequences, about 14% found once. Sequencing used PBMCs from blood, obtained roughly 12 days after vaccination. The source of these receptors is a man aged 45-65 years who received an inactivated influenza vaccine.

There are a few counts of this clonotype. The chain is built from TRBV12-3 or TRBV12-4 and TRBJ2-7; either TRBD1 or TRBD2 may fit D (5 bases each). This CDR3 comprises 14 residues. V was cut by 6 bases and J by 0 bases, with 12 bases left in between. The CDR3 sequence is CASSHRDDSYEQYF. In DNA, the CDR3 is TGTGCCAGCAGCCACCGGGACGACTCCTACGAGCAGTACTTC.

Only a few counts were recorded for this clonotype. The chain carries TRBV2 and TRBJ2-7, with D maybe TRBD2 (6 bases). V lost 3 bases to trimming and J lost 0 bases, with 12 bases between them. Looked up from germline, CDR1 is SNHLY and CDR2 is FYNNEI. This CDR3 contains 15 residues. CDR3 residues: CASSEGGISSYEQYF. For the CDR3, the DNA is TGTGCCAGCAGTGAGGGGGGAATTAGCTCCTACGAGCAGTACTTC.

This clonotype was recorded at least ten times. V and J are TRBV12-3 or TRBV12-4 and TRBJ2-7, with a weak D call TRBD1 (5 bases). V lost 6 bases and J 1 base, leaving 16 bases between the germline ends. The CDR3 is 15 residues long. The CDR3 nucleotides read TGTGCCAGCAGCCAATCACAGGTGGCGTCCTACGAGCAGTACTTC. It encodes CASSQSQVASYEQYF.

The rearrangement joins TRBV28 to TRBJ2-5; D not resolved. Germline V gives CDR1 MDHEN, CDR2 SYDVKM. Between the trimmed V and J ends, which lost 6 bases and 0 bases, there was a span of 14 bases. This CDR3 contains 15 residues. The CDR3 bases are TGTGCCAGCAGCTCTACTACACGGAACCAAGAGACCCAGTACTTC. Its translation: CASSSTTRNQETQYF.

This rearrangement joins TRBV29-1 to TRBJ2-3, with a weak D call TRBD2 (7 bases). CDR3 length: 14 residues. Between the trimmed V and J ends, which lost 3 bases and 0 bases, there was a span of 10 bases. Germline V gives CDR1 SQVTM, CDR2 ANQGSEA. The CDR3 protein is CSVEGGPSTDTQYF. CDR3 bases: TGCAGCGTTGAGGGGGGGCCTAGCACAGATACGCAGTATTTT.

Many counts were recorded for this clonotype. The chain's CDR3 is CASSYSPGLVLTDTQYF. CDR3 DNA: TGTGCCAGCAGTTACTCACCGGGACTTGTTCTCACAGATACGCAGTATTTT. The chain recombines TRBV6-2 or TRBV6-3 with TRBJ2-3; tentative D call: TRBD2 (6 bases). The CDR3 has 17 amino acids. The V gene lost 0 bases and the J gene lost 2 bases, with 15 bases spanning the gap. The germline V gene has CDR1 MNHEY and CDR2 SVGEGT.

This clonotype was seen ten or more times. The chain is built from TRBV29-1 and TRBJ1-1, with a possible D match to TRBD1 (5 bases). V was pared by 6 bases and J by 6 bases, with 20 bases between. The CDR3 loop spans 14 amino acids. From germline, CDR1 is SQVTM and CDR2 ANQGSEA. CDR3 amino acids: CSVLIQAAMAEAFF. DNA of the CDR3: TGCAGCGTCCTAATACAGGCCGCGATGGCTGAAGCTTTCTTT.

About this clonotype itself: This may be a read error: a much more frequent sequence differs by one nucleotide. The chain employs TRBV12-3 or TRBV12-4 and TRBJ2-1; D perhaps matches TRBD2 (6 bases). This CDR3 is built from 17 residues. V lost 6 bases and J 3 bases, leaving 21 bases between the germline ends. DNA of the CDR3: TGTGCCAGCAGGCCGGGAGTCCAGTTCCATGACTACAATGAGCAGTTCTTC. Amino acids: CASRPGVQFHDYNEQFF.

This chain uses TRBV6-2 or TRBV6-3 with TRBJ1-1, with 10 bases matching TRBD1. The CDR3 extends over 14 amino acids. The V gene's germline CDR1 is MNHEY and CDR2 SVGEGT. Trimming took 6 bases from V and 8 from J; bases not matched to a gene: 9. The CDR3 DNA sequence: TGTGCCAGCAGCCCGGGACAGGGGACAAGAGAAGCTTTCTTT. As protein: CASSPGQGTREAFF.

This clonotype came up a few times. This chain uses TRBV6-1 with TRBJ2-1; 12 bases are a match to TRBD1. V shed 6 bases and J 6 bases; nucleotides not matched to a gene: 6. CDR1 and CDR2 (germline): MNHNS, SASEGT. The CDR3 contains 15 residues. CDR3 sequence reads: CASRGPGQGANEQFF. CDR3 DNA sequence: TGTGCCAGCAGGGGACCGGGACAGGGGGCCAATGAGCAGTTCTTC.

This clonotype has a handful of counts. The chain employs TRBV25-1 and TRBJ2-6, with D possibly TRBD1 on 6 matching bases. Trimming left V 2 bases short and J 0 bases short, with 20 bases between. Germline V gene sequence: CDR1 MGHDK, CDR2 SYGVNS. This CDR3 is built from 20 residues. The CDR3 reads CASSEPLHTGIISGANVLTF. The CDR3 DNA reads as TGTGCCAGCAGTGAACCACTTCACACAGGGATTATCTCTGGGGCCAACGTCCTGACTTTC.

This clonotype was observed a few times. The chain is built from TRBV7-2 and TRBJ2-1; D perhaps matches TRBD1 (6 bases). CDR1 SGHTA and CDR2 FQGNSA come from the germline V gene. V lost 5 bases and J lost 15, with 14 bases in between. The CDR3 has 11 residues. The CDR3 is CASSITGKRFF. The CDR3 nucleotides read TGTGCCAGCAGCATAACAGGGAAGCGGTTCTTC.

The table lists this clonotype with a few counts. The chain uses TRBV10-3 and TRBJ2-3, with TRBD1 matching over 8 bases. V was pared by 6 bases and J by 1 base, with 9 bases of the junction left unmatched. The V gene's germline CDR1 is ENHRY and CDR2 SYGVKD. The CDR3 runs to 16 residues. This chain's CDR3 is CAIRPGQGGGTDTQYF. The CDR3 DNA reads as TGTGCCATCAGGCCCGGACAGGGTGGGGGCACAGATACGCAGTATTTT.

V is TRBV2 and J is TRBJ1-4; perhaps TRBD1 as D (5 bases). The CDR3 consists of 16 residues. Between the trimmed V and J ends, which lost 3 bases and 0 bases, there was a span of 11 bases. Germline CDR1 reads SNHLY; CDR2 reads FYNNEI. CDR3 sequence (DNA): TGTGCCAGCAGTGAGGCAGGACACACAACTAATGAAAAACTGTTTTTT. Translation gives CASSEAGHTTNEKLFF.

The table lists this clonotype with many counts. This chain links TRBV6-5 with TRBJ2-2; D unresolved. The V gene lost 6 bases and the J gene lost 0 bases, with 2 bases spanning the gap. Germline V gene data show CDR1 as MNHEY and CDR2 as SVGAGI. The CDR3 consists of 12 residues. The DNA for the CDR3 is TGTGCCAGCAGACCGAACACCGGGGAGCTGTTTTTT. Its protein product is CASRPNTGELFF.

This clonotype was seen a handful of times. This chain connects TRBV12-3 or TRBV12-4 to TRBJ1-2, with 8 bases fitting TRBD1. J lost 8 bases, V lost 5 bases, and 7 bases had no gene match. The CDR3 has 13 residues. CDR3 DNA sequence: TGTGCCAGCAGTCAGACAGGGGAGTACGGCTACACCTTC. It encodes CASSQTGEYGYTF.

The chain uses TRBV7-9 and TRBJ2-3; 10 nucleotides agree with TRBD2. CDR1 and CDR2 (germline): SEHNR, FQNEAQ (reference sequence). CDR3 size: 15 residues. V was pared by 5 bases and J by 4 bases, with 6 bases of the junction left unmatched. As DNA, the CDR3 is TGTGCCAGCAGCCCTACACTAGCGGGATCAGATACGCAGTATTTT. Encoded protein: CASSPTLAGSDTQYF.